This T cell receptor (beta chain) was documented in a study of T-cell reconstitution after alpha-beta-depleted transplantation in children. CDR1 and CDR2 (germline): MGHDK, SYGVNS. Trimming cost V 1 base and J 5 bases; bases outside gene matches: 18. The CDR3 consists of 19 residues. This clonotype was seen repeatedly, ten times or more. Unique molecular identifiers were incorporated when the TCRbeta library was constructed. TCRdb itself ran the PCR reads through MiXCR, one entry per CDR3 protein. The repertoire consists of about 340,000 distinct CDR3 sequences, with approximately 10% occurring once and the leading ten covering about 2.3%.

This rearrangement joins TRBV25-1 to TRBJ1-2; TRBD1 agrees at 8 bases. This receptor was taken from a human donor who donated a stem cell graft to a child with acute lymphoblastic leukemia. Sequencing was performed on PBMCs from the stem cell graft donor, taken from the stem cell graft. This CDR3 is CASSESLGQAGPYGYGYTF. DNA for the CDR3: TGTGCCAGCAGTGAATCCCTGGGACAGGCCGGACCATATGGATATGGCTACACCTTC.